This T cell receptor beta chain is from a study of T cell responses to AZD1222 COVID-19 vaccine. This CDR3 contains 17 residues. Germline trimming cut 1 base from V and 3 bases from J; bases unmatched to any gene: 12. Germline loops: CDR1 SEHNR, CDR2 FQNEAQ (reference sequence). Overall study results and limits: Spike regions recognized by vaccine-associated CD4 TCRs spanned the protein, led by 160-218 and 743-854.

The repertoire was sequenced with immunoSEQ multiplex PCR; TCRdb's copy has only in-frame clones and lacks some. This table has approximately 96,000 clones, more than 70% appearing once. Combined were second doses at about 4 or about 12 weeks. On this clone itself: The antigen is unknown.

This rearrangement joins TRBV7-9 to TRBJ2-7; 7 nucleotides align to TRBD1. The source was peripheral blood, collected 28 days after the second AZD1222 dose. The TCR comes from an adult who received the AZD1222 COVID-19 vaccine. CDR3 sequence reads: CASSLGLRQGLVYEQYF. Written as DNA, the CDR3 is TGTGCCAGCAGCTTAGGGTTAAGACAGGGCCTCGTCTACGAGCAGTACTTC.